One T cell receptor (beta chain) is described in this entry. Its target is not known. The treatment is: oral pan-JAK inhibitor, 5-10 mg twice daily. In germline, CDR1 is MNHNS, CDR2 SASEGT. The CDR3 is 13 amino acids. V was trimmed by 6 bases and J by 4 bases, leaving 13 bases between them. Extraction of RNA preceded its reverse transcription into cDNA, which served as the sequencing template. Sequenced by immunoSEQ multiplex PCR; TCRdb stores in-frame clones only, minus some. The data hold some 170,000 clones, with 50% to 75% observed a single time. This entry belongs to a study of CD8+ T cells in alopecia areata. Study results and caveats: Normal scalp showed lower clonality than lesional scalp, especially alopecia totalis/universalis. Within the top 100, expanded CD8+ clones significantly decreased with tofacitinib, as did scalp clonality.

The chain has TRBV6-1 and TRBJ2-7; weak D call: TRBD2 (5 bases). This sample comprised CD4+ T cells sorted from blood, obtained at approximately week 56, from a patient treated with tofacitinib. The TCR sequence derives from a human donor with alopecia areata. The CDR3 here is CASRTSGSYEQYF. CDR3 sequence (DNA): TGTGCCAGCAGGACCTCGGGAAGTTACGAGCAGTACTTC.